The T cell receptor beta chain under discussion was sequenced for a study of T cells after yellow fever vaccination (dated by TCRdb to about 2019). Looking at the study overall: The SMART-Seq v4 Ultra Low Input RNA kit was used to prepare libraries from fractions with low cell numbers. To follow T-cell clones before and after primary and booster YFV17D yellow fever vaccination, bulk TCR alpha and beta repertoires were sequenced over time. Two healthy male donors made up the cohort, one aged 18 to 30 years and the other aged 30 to 39 years. Blood samples were taken at several timepoints before and after primary and secondary immunization, and bulk PBMC replicates and cell subsets were isolated. The investigation overall reported the following: The study included only two donors, which limits how far the findings can be generalized. Compared with the primary T-cell response, the secondary T-cell response was weaker but faster, peaking on day 5 rather than day 15. A small share of clonotypes was detected in both CD4 and CD8 compartments, with the overlap likely arising from convergent recombination. Because abundant contaminating clonotypes from the bulk population could be contained in FACS-sorted repertoires, computational filtering was required. Most clones expanded after primary vaccination (96% of CD4 and approximately 86% of CD8) were re-detected after the booster, suggesting that broad memory maintenance occurred.

Per the publication, the treatment or condition label means: live attenuated yellow fever vaccine strain. A standard Ficoll-Paque protocol was used to isolate PBMCs from peripheral blood. CD4 and CD8 T-cell fractions were isolated with Dynabeads CD4 and CD8 positive selection kits. TriZol was used to extract RNA from bulk PBMCs, CD4 and CD8 fractions, and dextramer-positive and dextramer-negative fractions. V lost 6 bases and J lost 10 bases; the stretch between them is 16 bases long. From cysteine to phenylalanine, the CDR3 is 13 amino acids long. Only the CDR3 region is kept as DNA, spanning 39 bases read in frame from base 1. The CDR1 and CDR2 encoded by the germline V gene are MNHEY and SVGEGT. TCR cDNA was synthesized by 5'RACE template switching, which introduced a universal primer site and unique molecular identifiers. cDNA synthesis was primed from both the TCR alpha and TCR beta constant segments. Libraries were amplified in two PCR steps, with sample barcodes and sequencing adapters added in the second step. Sequencing of libraries was performed on Illumina HiSeq 2500 (2x100 bp) or NovaSeq (2x150 bp). As for the authors' bioinformatics: MIGEC was used to demultiplex reads and collapse the reads into UMI consensus sequences, and MiXCR was used for V(D)J alignment. Clonotypes responding to the vaccine were identified with edgeR on replicate PBMC samples, with the criteria of FDR below 0.01 and a log2 fold change above 5 up to day 15. Bulk clonotypes were assigned CD4 or CD8 identity according to which sequenced CD4 or CD8 repertoire held them at higher abundance. TCRdb reprocessing: public reads trimmed at Q25 with fastp, clones called with MiXCR, in-frame beta chains kept. Merged by CDR3 protein, the rows form single entries marked with the most common genes and DNA. The V and J calls reflect TCRdb's pipeline rather than the authors' work. A total of nearly 70,000 distinct CDR3 sequences appear in this sample, about 6.5% of them only once. Together, the top ten hold about 39% of the sample.

On this clonotype: This receptor's antigen is unknown. With a much larger clone just one base away, this may be a read error.

The source is a man in his late teens or twenties who received the YFV17D yellow fever vaccine. The V gene is TRBV6-2 or TRBV6-3 and the J gene is TRBJ2-1; the D gene identity is not certain. Specimen: CD8+ T cells sorted from PBMCs, collected more than 40 days after the first yellow fever vaccination. The CDR3 region: CASSPLAWVEQFF. In nucleotide form, the sequence is TGTGCCAGCAGCCCCCTGGCGTGGGTCGAGCAGTTCTTC.